The present T cell receptor (beta chain) was sequenced within a study of Graves' ophthalmopathy and Graves' hyperthyroidism. Study-wide results and caveats: A majority of expanded thyroid clonotypes exceeding 0.001 frequency were likewise present in blood.

Researchers took RNA transcripts and amplified TCR beta CDR3 regions from them. Amplification began with first-round RT-PCR using HTBI primers, then second-round multiplex PCR was performed. Each CDR3 protein gets one entry after TCRdb re-called the multiplex PCR reads with MiXCR. Among 450,000 or so distinct CDR3 sequences listed, under 15% were seen once. This clonotype came up many times. Its antigen remains unidentified. This CDR3 is built from 15 residues. Trimming at V came to 5 bases and at J to 4 bases, leaving 9 bases not matched to a gene. Germline CDR1 reads LNHDA; CDR2 reads SQIVND (reference sequence). Ophthalmopathy donors' eye disease showed moderate-to-severe activity, CAS of at least 3, NOSPECS of at least 4 and duration under 3 months.

Sequenced sample: blood. The chain carries TRBV19 and TRBJ1-2; 8 bases align to TRBD1. The receptor's source is a woman aged 25-40 years with Graves' ophthalmopathy. In DNA form, the CDR3 reads TGTGCCAGTAGTCGCGGGACAGGTCCCATCTATGGCTACACCTTC. Amino acid sequence: CASSRGTGPIYGYTF.